This TCR beta chain was obtained from a study of human T cells and chemical hapten exposure. TCRdb reanalysed the RACE reads using MiXCR and keeps one entry per CDR3 protein. The sample comprises some 90,000 distinct CDR3 sequences, about 8% of which are singletons, and around 2.6% rests with the top ten. This clonotype is medium-sized by share. CDR1 is ENHRY and CDR2 is SYGVKD in the germline V gene. CDR3 length: 18 amino acids. J gave up 0 bases and V 4 bases, and 9 bases lay outside the gene matches. Time point here: pre-sensitization, week 0. As to treatment: therapeutic diphenylcyclopropenone sensitization with weekly scalp DPC.

The specimen was whole blood, collected in connection with sensitization to the hapten diphenylcyclopropenone (DPC). The TCR originated in a man aged 35 to 55 with alopecia areata. Some clones in this sample may be carry-over from other donors' samples. This chain uses TRBV10-3 with TRBJ2-6; 7 bases map to TRBD2. CDR3 region: CAISGERTGGSGANVLTF. CDR3 nucleotide sequence: TGTGCCATCAGTGGAGAACGGACGGGAGGCTCTGGGGCCAACGTCCTGACTTTC.